This T cell receptor (beta chain) was retrieved from a study of blood T cells in healthy people across ages. Across the whole study: T cells yielded about one barcoded beta molecule per two cells through template switching.

Study-wide findings and caveats: Lack of knowledge of donor CMV status possibly confounded expanded clonotype changes. Observed TCR beta diversity showed a strong correlation with the percentage of naive T cells as measured by flow cytometry.

In terms of origin and age, donors were healthy Caucasian individuals from Russia aged about 6 to 95. A few counts support this clonotype. Its cognate antigen is unknown. A second PCR, run for roughly 7 to 11 cycles, used a sample-barcoded 5' primer plus a J-beta primer mix. TCRdb called the 5' RACE reads again in MiXCR, with one record for every CDR3 protein. The data hold 1.5 million to 2 million distinct CDR3 sequences, with 28% observed a single time. The CDR3 runs to 13 residues. Per the germline V gene, CDR1 is DFQATT and CDR2 is SNEGSKA (reference sequence). The source is a woman in her 30s in good health. Sequencing used blood. This chain links TRBV20-1 with TRBJ2-1, with a weak D call TRBD2 (7 bases). For the CDR3, the DNA is TGCAGCGCAGGGAGGGGGGGGTACAATGAGCAGTTCTTC. Amino acid sequence: CSAGRGGYNEQFF.